These 27 T cell receptor beta chains share one sample of origin, sequenced in a study of T-cell memory formation after mild COVID-19. MiXCR, applied by TCRdb to the 5' RACE reads, yields one record per CDR3 protein. The sample carries around 300,000 distinct CDR3 sequences, 15% to 20% recorded once. The source material was PBMCs or a T cell subset sorted from them (not recorded which). These receptors originate from a man aged 18 to 30 who had mild COVID-19 (a few samples of this study predate the infection). Cell type and time point are not known.

The rearrangement joins TRBV7-9 to TRBJ2-7; possibly TRBD1 or TRBD2 for D (5 bases each). Trimming shortened V by 5 bases and J by 3 bases, and 11 bases separated the two germline ends. Germline assignment: CDR1 SEHNR and CDR2 FQNEAQ (reference sequence). This CDR3 is 13 amino acids long. CDR3 bases: TGTGCCAGCAGCGCTCCGAGGGGCTACGAGCAGTACTTC. This encodes CASSAPRGYEQYF.

This clonotype showed up just a few times. This chain uses TRBV4-1 with TRBJ2-3, with D perhaps TRBD1 (5 bases). The CDR3 loop spans 16 amino acids. Germline V CDR1 and CDR2: MGHRA, YSYEKL. V was clipped by 0 bases and J by 0 bases, with 10 bases between them. CDR3 protein: CASSQETVPSTDTQYF. DNA of the CDR3: TGCGCCAGCAGCCAAGAGACAGTTCCAAGCACAGATACGCAGTATTTT.

V is TRBV7-2 and J is TRBJ2-3; D possibly matches TRBD1 or TRBD2 (5 bases each). Germline V gene data show CDR1 as SGHTA and CDR2 as FQGNSA. The CDR3 consists of 12 residues. V lost 5 bases, J lost 5 bases, and 8 bases lay in between. Written as DNA, the CDR3 is TGTGCCAGCAGCGGGACCCTAGATACGCAGTATTTT. Its protein product is CASSGTLDTQYF.

This chain connects TRBV14 to TRBJ2-7, with TRBD2 matching over 11 bases. V lost 4 bases and J lost 7; bases outside the gene matches: 6. The CDR3 loop spans 14 amino acids. CDR1 is SGHDN and CDR2 is FVKESK in the germline V gene. Written as DNA, the CDR3 is TGTGCCAGCAGCCTAGCGGGGGGGCCGGGAGAGCAGTACTTC. This translates into CASSLAGGPGEQYF.

There are a few counts of this clonotype. The chain employs TRBV9 and TRBJ2-3; 7 bases map to TRBD1. Germline trimming cut 2 bases from V and 7 bases from J; bases unmatched to any gene: 7. CDR1 and CDR2 (germline): SGDLS, YYNGEE. The CDR3 has 14 residues. The CDR3 nucleotides read TGTGCCAGCAGCGTCTCTCGAGGGGGCTATACGCAGTATTTT. The encoded protein is CASSVSRGGYTQYF.

The V and J genes are TRBV4-3 and TRBJ1-1; TRBD1 is a possible D gene (5 bases). Trimming removed 0 bases from V and 3 bases from J, with 11 bases in between. Germline V gene lookup returns CDR1 LGHNA and CDR2 YSLEER. This CDR3 has 15 residues. The CDR3 protein is CASSQDAQGYTEAFF. The CDR3 nucleotides read TGCGCCAGCAGCCAAGATGCCCAGGGCTACACTGAAGCTTTCTTT.

This clonotype was found a few times. The chain recombines TRBV11-2 with TRBJ2-1, with D perhaps assigned TRBD1 or TRBD2 (7 bases each). The germline V gene has CDR1 SGHAT and CDR2 FQNNGV. V was shortened by 4 bases and J by 9 bases, with 22 bases between the two germline ends. The CDR3 length is 16 residues. The CDR3 spells CASSSYPTGTKLEQFF. The CDR3 DNA follows: TGTGCCAGCAGCTCCTACCCGACAGGGACTAAACTTGAGCAGTTCTTC. Supplemented by reference TRBV11-2 and TRBJ2-1, the full variable domain reads EAGVAQSPRYKIIEKRQSVAFWCNPISGHATLYWYQQILGQGPKLLIQFQNNGVVDDSQLPKDRFSAERLKGVDSTLKIQPAKLEDSAVYLCASSSYPTGTKLEQFFGPGTRLTVL.

The chain has TRBV11-1 and TRBJ2-3, with no clear D. The CDR3 length is 15 residues. Germline loops: CDR1 SGHAT, CDR2 FQDESV (reference sequence). Trimming pared 5 bases from V and 2 bases from J, leaving 14 bases between. Here the CDR3 reads CASSPRAFNTDTQYF. The CDR3 nucleotides are TGTGCCAGCAGCCCACGGGCCTTCAACACAGATACGCAGTATTTT.

J is TRBJ2-7 and V is TRBV6-2 or TRBV6-3, with D tentatively TRBD1 or TRBD2 (5 bases each). Germline loops: CDR1 MNHEY, CDR2 SVGEGT. The CDR3 sequence is 13 residues long. Trimming left V 5 bases short and J 9 bases short, with 17 bases between. The CDR3 bases are TGTGCCAGCAGTCCCACAGGCAGCCGGGGGCAGTACGTC. Translating gives CASSPTGSRGQYV.

The chain is built from TRBV30 and TRBJ2-7, with D perhaps matching TRBD2 (6 bases). Trimming left V 1 base short and J 2 bases short, with 9 bases between. Germline V CDR1 and CDR2: GTSNPN, SVGIG (reference sequence). This CDR3 contains 13 residues. CDR3 in amino acids: CAWSGDSPYEQYF. The CDR3 nucleotides read TGTGCCTGGAGTGGGGACTCTCCCTACGAGCAGTACTTC. Looking up the rest from reference TRBV30 and TRBJ2-7 gives the full variable domain: SQTIHQWPATLVQPVGSPLSLECTVEGTSNPNLYWYRQAAGRGLQLLFYSVGIGQISSEVPQNLSASRPQDRQFILSSKKLLLSDSGFYLCAWSGDSPYEQYFGPGTRLTVT.

This clonotype was observed a few times. J is TRBJ1-1 and V is TRBV11-2, with D uncertain. V was trimmed by 2 bases and J by 1 base, leaving 5 bases between them. This CDR3 is 13 amino acids long. Germline CDR1 and CDR2: SGHAT and FQNNGV. CDR3 DNA: TGTGCCAGCAGCTTATCCCCGAACACTGAAGCTTTCTTT. Protein product: CASSLSPNTEAFF.

This chain links TRBV4-1 with TRBJ2-3; 12 bases are a match to TRBD2. This CDR3 comprises 17 residues. The V segment lost 0 bases and the J segment 3 bases; nucleotides outside the gene matches: 4. Germline V lookup: CDR1 MGHRA, CDR2 YSYEKL. CDR3 residues: CASSQDHTSGGTDTQYF. The CDR3 DNA reads as TGCGCCAGCAGCCAAGACCACACTAGCGGGGGGACAGATACGCAGTATTTT.

The chain employs TRBV15 and TRBJ2-5, with 12 nucleotides matching TRBD1. J gave up 5 bases and V 7 bases, and 11 bases lay outside the gene matches. Per the germline V gene, CDR1 is LNHNV and CDR2 is YYDKDF (reference sequence). The length of the CDR3 is 16 residues. This CDR3 is CATTGPGTGGLETQYF. CDR3 sequence (DNA): TGTGCCACCACAGGACCCGGGACAGGGGGCTTGGAGACCCAGTACTTC.

This chain links TRBV5-1 with TRBJ1-2; 7 bases fit TRBD1. V shed 1 base and J 5 bases; nucleotides not matched to a gene: 8. CDR3 length equals 15 residues. CDR1 SGHRS and CDR2 YFSETQ come from the germline V gene. The CDR3 DNA reads TGCGCCAGCAGCTTGCTCCTCGGGACAGAGTATGGCTACACCTTC. Translating it yields CASSLLLGTEYGYTF.

Here the CDR3 reads CASSLSLGDLGETQYF. In DNA form, the CDR3 reads TGTGCCAGCAGTTTATCCCTAGGGGATCTAGGGGAGACCCAGTACTTC. The rearrangement joins TRBV12-3 or TRBV12-4 to TRBJ2-5; maybe TRBD1 (5 bases). CDR3 size: 16 residues. Deletions cut 2 bases from V and 5 bases from J, with 18 bases between.

The chain links TRBV20-1 to TRBJ1-3; D perhaps matches TRBD1 (5 bases). The CDR3 runs 18 residues. Germline V lookup: CDR1 DFQATT, CDR2 SNEGSKA (reference sequence). Trimming left V 3 bases short and J 0 bases short, with 21 bases between. CDR3 sequence (DNA): TGCAGTGCTAGGGACCAGCGGGGGGGGTCACTCTCTGGAAACACCATATATTTT. This gives the protein CSARDQRGGSLSGNTIYF.

This chain uses TRBV20-1 with TRBJ2-1; unclear D gene. This CDR3 contains 13 residues. The V and J ends lost 1 base and 2 bases respectively, with 6 bases between them. Germline CDR1 and CDR2: DFQATT and SNEGSKA (reference sequence). The CDR3, as DNA: TGCAGTGCTAGAGGGGCCCCCTACAATGAGCAGTTCTTC. This codes for CSARGAPYNEQFF.

This clonotype appeared a few times. This chain's CDR3 is CASSLHRPTDTQYF. CDR3 nucleotide sequence: TGCGCCAGCAGCTTGCATCGTCCCACAGATACGCAGTATTTT. J is TRBJ2-3 and V is TRBV5-1; D remains unclear. Germline CDR1 is SGHRS and CDR2 is YFSETQ. Trimming took 1 base from V and 2 from J, leaving 8 bases between them. The CDR3 is 14 amino acids.

This clonotype was observed a handful of times. This may come from a read error, since a much larger clone is one base off. The V and J genes are TRBV5-4 and TRBJ1-3, with D possibly matching TRBD1 (5 bases). The CDR3 extends over 13 amino acids. From germline, CDR1 is SGHNT and CDR2 YYREEE (reference sequence). CDR3: CVSSLAQGNTIYF. The CDR3 DNA reads as TGTGTCAGCAGCTTGGCCCAGGGCAACACCATATATTTT.

This sequence joins TRBV28 and TRBJ1-2; unclear D gene. Germline CDR1 MDHEN, CDR2 SYDVKM. Trimming shortened V by 2 bases and J by 3 bases, and 13 bases separated the two germline ends. CDR3 length: 15 residues. CDR3 protein: CASSLGPAQYYGYTF. The CDR3 DNA reads TGTGCCAGCAGTTTAGGGCCGGCGCAATACTATGGCTACACCTTC.

The chain has TRBV5-4 and TRBJ1-1, with unresolved D. The ends were cut back, 0 bases at V and 4 bases at J, with 13 bases in the middle. The CDR3 has 15 residues. CDR1 and CDR2 from the germline V gene are SGHNT and YYREEE (reference sequence). The CDR3: CASSLDSLPSTEAFF. The CDR3 bases are TGTGCCAGCAGCTTGGATAGTCTGCCTAGCACTGAAGCTTTCTTT.

The chain couples TRBV6-2 or TRBV6-3 to TRBJ2-5, with 12 bases lining up with TRBD2. CDR3 size: 17 residues. With 5 bases clipped from V and 5 bases from J, the junction kept 12 bases outside the gene matches. Germline values: CDR1 MNHEY, CDR2 SVGEGT. The CDR3 reads CASSTGLAGSSGETQYF. CDR3 coding DNA: TGTGCCAGCAGTACGGGACTAGCGGGTTCCTCGGGGGAGACCCAGTACTTC.

In its sample, this clonotype was seen many times. This rearrangement joins TRBV3-1 to TRBJ2-5; TRBD1 matches 7 bases. There are 14 residues in the CDR3. The germline V gene has CDR1 LGHDT and CDR2 YNNKEL (reference sequence). V lost 4 bases and J lost 2; bases outside the gene matches: 4. The CDR3 nucleotides read TGTGCCAGCAGCCCCGGGACAGTTCAAGAGACCCAGTACTTC. This sequence encodes CASSPGTVQETQYF.

The gene calls are TRBV5-1 and TRBJ2-7; 8 positions match TRBD1. This CDR3 spans 15 amino acids. The germline gives CDR1 SGHRS, CDR2 YFSETQ. V dropped 4 bases and J dropped 2; count of bases not matched to a gene: 8. CDR3 sequence: CASSAARTGPYEQYF. CDR3 coding DNA: TGCGCCAGCAGCGCGGCCCGGACAGGGCCCTACGAGCAGTACTTC.

This clonotype was counted between two and nine times. In nucleotides, the CDR3 is TGTGCCAGCAGTGACTCAGGGCTAGTCCCCTACAATGAGCAGTTCTTC. It encodes CASSDSGLVPYNEQFF. The chain has TRBV6-4 and TRBJ2-1; D ambiguous. The germline V gene encodes CDR1 MRHNA and CDR2 SNTAGT. CDR3 length: 16 amino acids. Trimming removed 0 bases from V and 2 bases from J, with 11 bases in between.

In its sample, this clonotype was seen a few times. The chain couples TRBV7-2 to TRBJ1-2; D unresolved. V shed 5 bases and J shed 8 bases, with 9 bases lying between them. Per germline, CDR1 SGHTA and CDR2 FQGNSA. The CDR3 consists of 11 residues. CDR3 nucleotides: TGTGCCAGCAGCCCATCGGTGGGCTACACCTTC. Translated, it gives CASSPSVGYTF.

This clonotype was found a few times. The chain has TRBV28 and TRBJ2-1, with D unresolved. Germline CDR1 MDHEN, CDR2 SYDVKM. The CDR3 has 13 residues. Between the trimmed V and J ends, which lost 8 bases and 4 bases, there was a span of 12 bases. CDR3 in DNA: TGTGCCAGCCTGAGTGTCTTTTACAATGAGCAGTTCTTC. Translated: CASLSVFYNEQFF.